What follows is one T cell receptor (beta chain) and its context. Its antigen is unknown. TCRdb's copy holds only in-frame clones and misses some; the assay was immunoSEQ multiplex PCR. The data contain some 150,000 clones, 93% of them singletons. The sample belongs to a study of T cell responses to AZD1222 COVID-19 vaccine. The study, taken as a whole, reports: Unmutated variant regions are reportedly the target of nearly half of TCRs that are spike-specific. At baseline, just five to seven AZD1222 recipients tested seropositive. Repertoires were sampled only after the peak T cell response.

This receptor was identified in an adult in good health. Source: peripheral blood, taken on day 0 of MenACWY control vaccination.

CDR3 loop: CASSFFPGTSTGELFF. The CDR3 DNA follows: TGTGCCAGCAGTTTTTTTCCCGGGACATCTACCGGGGAGCTGTTTTTT. The chain recombines TRBV6-4 with TRBJ2-2, with D perhaps TRBD1 (6 bases). Deletions cut 5 bases from V and 5 bases from J, with 18 bases between. The CDR3 totals 16 residues. The germline gives CDR1 MRHNA, CDR2 SNTAGT.